This T cell receptor beta chain appears in the sequencing data of a study of blood T cell repertoires in COVID-19. Study as a whole: Acute and convalescent COVID-19 specimens originated in the United States, Italy and Spain.

As processed by the authors: For nucleated cells, counts were estimated from reference gene primer amplification. The assay was immunoSEQ multiplex PCR, and TCRdb's table has in-frame clones only and misses some. Clonal size and the V and J genes are those of that table, whereas D and trimming came from the DNA. The sample contains 190,000 or so clones, just under 90% of which appear only once. The specimen was peripheral blood. This receptor was identified in a woman under 30 who had recovered from COVID-19.

CDR3 nucleotides: TGTGCCAGCAGTTTAACCGGGACAGTTAATGAAAAACTGTTTTTT. Encoded protein: CASSLTGTVNEKLFF. The chain carries TRBV27 and TRBJ1-4; TRBD1 matches 7 bases. V lost 2 bases to trimming and J lost 4 bases; unmatched junction nucleotides: 4. CDR1 and CDR2 (germline): MNHEY, SMNVEV (reference sequence). The CDR3 runs 15 residues.